This T cell receptor (beta chain) came from a study of cytomegalovirus exposure and HLA in healthy donors. With 60 Vbeta and 13 Jbeta primers, the PCR was carried out. This table comes from immunoSEQ multiplex PCR, and its TCRdb copy is limited to in-frame clones, with some not included. The sample has approximately 210,000 clones, around 86% seen once; the top ten hold roughly 10%. General study results and limits: The study put 150 to 200 TCR beta chains on its list as cytomegalovirus-associated.

This CDR3 contains 14 residues. Germline CDR1 SNHLY, CDR2 FYNNEI. The V and J ends lost 5 bases and 9 bases respectively, with 19 bases between them. Remarks on this clone: What it binds is not known.

The chain employs TRBV2 and TRBJ2-5, with TRBD2 as a possible D gene (5 bases). Sequencing was performed on PBMCs. The TCR comes from a woman between 45 and 65 years old in good health and CMV-seropositive. The CDR3 bases are TGTGCCAGCAGTATTAGTGATACCCTCGGGGCCCAGTACTTC. Encoded protein: CASSISDTLGAQYF.